The present T cell receptor (beta chain) was sequenced within a study of cytomegalovirus exposure and HLA in healthy donors. Study-wide results and caveats: Later on, a genetic analysis was performed. It linked a missense variant in DCLRE1C with V- and J-gene trimming of TCR beta.

A multiplex PCR was run with 60 Vbeta primers and 13 Jbeta primers. Clones were read by immunoSEQ multiplex PCR, and TCRdb kept only the in-frame ones, dropping some. Of approximately 150,000 clones in the sample, 80% to 85% were seen once. The CDR3 runs to 15 residues. The germline V gene has CDR1 SGHKS and CDR2 YYEKEE (reference sequence). V was trimmed by 0 bases and J by 1 base, leaving 11 bases between them. As for this clone: Its antigen is currently unknown.

The V and J genes are TRBV5-5 and TRBJ2-7; the D is unclear. The sequencing input was PBMCs. The TCR originated in a male donor in good health and CMV-seronegative. The CDR3 region is CASSLARIFSYEQYF. The CDR3 DNA sequence: TGTGCCAGCAGCTTGGCGAGGATATTTTCCTACGAGCAGTACTTC.